The clone carrying this T cell receptor (beta chain) was seen repeatedly, ten times or more. Its cognate antigen is unknown. The output of every sequencing run exceeded 170 million TCR-beta sequences, derived from 15-18 subjects. TCRdb analysed the 5' RACE reads with MiXCR anew, one entry per CDR3 protein. The data contain over 65,000 distinct CDR3 sequences, just over 2.5% of them singletons. The data are from a study of neurological immune-mediated disorders. Points from the study as a whole: Multiple sclerosis was found to have the least TCR clonal expansion, below healthy controls, and HTLV-1-associated myelopathy the most.

The TCR originated in a young woman with multiple sclerosis. Sequenced material: PBMCs.

CDR3 nucleotide sequence: TGTGCCAGCAGCCAAACGGAGACCCAGTACTTC. Protein sequence: CASSQTETQYF. This rearrangement joins TRBV14 to TRBJ2-5; no reliable D call. Germline-derived CDR1 and CDR2 are SGHDN and FVKESK. The V end lost 2 bases, the J end lost 5 bases, and 3 bases lay between the germline ends. The CDR3 covers 11 residues.